This TCR beta chain was recovered during a study of blood T cell repertoires in COVID-19. Under the authors' procedure: Estimation of nucleated cell counts was performed using reference gene primer amplification. Method: immunoSEQ multiplex PCR; TCRdb's copy keeps in-frame clones and lacks some. V, J and clone size were drawn from that table, and D and trimming were deduced from the DNA. This sample has roughly 70,000 clones, with 80% to 90% found just once. This CDR3 spans 15 amino acids. The sample was peripheral blood. The source is a woman of 80 years or more with active COVID-19. V and J are TRBV21-1 and TRBJ2-2; the table names TRBD2, a call not compared with the DNA. TRBV21-1 has pseudogene status. The CDR3 sequence: CASSNLAGETGELFF. For the CDR3, the DNA is TGTGCCAGCAGCAATTTAGCGGGCGAGACCGGGGAGCTGTTTTTT.